A selection of T cell receptor beta chains follows, all from one sample in a study of blood T cell repertoires in COVID-19. Profiling relied on immunoSEQ multiplex PCR, and the TCRdb table lists in-frame clones only, not all of them. The sample yields 100,000 or so clones, roughly four fifths seen once. The material sequenced was peripheral blood. These TCRs come from a woman aged 80 or over with acute or convalescent COVID-19. Each CDR3 is given with its conserved first and last residue. D genes are given only for firm matches. Size tells how often a clone was seen (once, few, many) or the class of an expanded clone, and some rows leave it out.

j_call	d_call	clone_size	v_call	cdr3_nt	cdr3_aa
TRBJ2-2	TRBD1	once	TRBV2	TGTGCCAGCAGATCGGACAGGGGGGGCACCGGGGAGCTGTTTTTT	CASRSDRGGTGELFF
TRBJ1-6	NA	NA	TRBV11-2	TGTGCCAGCAACCTTGGACAGTCCTATAATTCACCCCTCCACTTT	CASNLGQSYNSPLHF
TRBJ2-5	NA	NA	TRBV12-5	TGTGCTAGTGGTTTGGGTCTCCAGGGTCGTGCTAGCGTCCAAGAGACCCAGTACTTC	CASGLGLQGRASVQETQYF
TRBJ2-2	TRBD2	NA	TRBV2	TGTGCCAGCAGTCAATACCAGGCGTCGGGAGGCGGGGAGCTGTTTTTT	CASSQYQASGGGELFF
TRBJ1-6	TRBD1	NA	TRBV5-6	TGTGCCAGCAGTTCCGACAGGGACTCACCCCTCCACTTT	CASSSDRDSPLHF
TRBJ2-3	NA	few	TRBV15	TGTGCCACCAGCCCGAGCGCGGGCATAGATACGCAGTATTTT	CATSPSAGIDTQYF
TRBJ1-1	NA	NA	TRBV2	TGTGCCAGCAAAGGTCAGGGTAACACTGAAGCTTTCTTT	CASKGQGNTEAFF
TRBJ1-6	TRBD1	NA	TRBV6-5	TGTGCCAGCAGTTCCGGGGGGACAGGTGATTCACCCCTCCACTTT	CASSSGGTGDSPLHF
TRBJ1-5	TRBD1	NA	TRBV5-4	TGTGCCAGCAGCCGGGGGACAGGACGAAATCAGCCCCAGCATTTT	CASSRGTGRNQPQHF
TRBJ1-1	NA	NA	TRBV19	TGTGCCAGTAGTATGGGGCATTACACTGAAGCTTTCTTT	CASSMGHYTEAFF
TRBJ2-3	NA	NA	TRBV7-9	TGTGCCAGCAGCTTAGCAGGGGGCACAGATACGCAGTATTTT	CASSLAGGTDTQYF
TRBJ2-3	TRBD1	NA	TRBV10-3	TGTGCCATCAGTCGGGACAGGTTCACAGATACGCAGTATTTT	CAISRDRFTDTQYF
TRBJ1-2	TRBD1	once	TRBV19	TGTGCCAGTAGGGGGGACAGCGAGGGCTACACCTTC	CASRGDSEGYTF
TRBJ1-1	NA	once	TRBV5-4	TGTGCCAGCAGTCTAGACAGGTCGAACACTGAAGCTTTCTTT	CASSLDRSNTEAFF
TRBJ1-1	NA	NA	TRBV4-3	TGCGCCAGCAGCCAAGGTCAACAAACGGCTTTCTTT	CASSQGQQTAFF
TRBJ2-3	NA	NA	TRBV19	TGTGCCAGTAAGGGGGAAGCTCAGCCGCAGTATTTT	CASKGEAQPQYF
TRBJ1-4	NA	NA	TRBV11-2	TGTGCCAGCAGCAACCGGGTCAATGAGGAAAAACTGTTTTTT	CASSNRVNEEKLFF
TRBJ2-1	TRBD1	NA	TRBV24-1	TGTGCCACCAGTGATTTGGGACCGGGACAGGAAGCCTACAATGAGCAGTTCTTC	CATSDLGPGQEAYNEQFF
TRBJ1-5	TRBD1	NA	TRBV18	TGTGCCAGCTCCCAAGGACAGGGAGTACAGCCCCAGCATTTT	CASSQGQGVQPQHF
TRBJ2-5	NA	NA	TRBV7-8	TGTGCCAGCACCCCCGGCGCGGTGGTGGAGACCCAGTACTTC	CASTPGAVVETQYF
TRBJ2-4	NA	NA	TRBV5-1	TGCGCCAGCAGCCCCTCTGAGGGCCGGGCCAAAAACATTCAGTACTTC	CASSPSEGRAKNIQYF
TRBJ2-1	NA	NA	TRBV28	TGTGCCAGCAGCCACCGGGGCAATGAGCAGTTCTTC	CASSHRGNEQFF
TRBJ1-1	TRBD1	NA	TRBV6-2/TRBV6-3	TGTGCCAGCAGCCGTATCCAGGGGGCTTATGAAGCTTTCTTT	CASSRIQGAYEAFF
TRBJ2-3	NA	NA	TRBV5-1	TGCGCCAGCAGCTGGACAAGCACAGATACGCAGTATTTT	CASSWTSTDTQYF
TRBJ2-1	TRBD2	NA	TRBV15	TGTGCCACCAGCAGAGATACCGGGAGGGCCTGGAGTTTATACAATGAGCAGTTCTTC	CATSRDTGRAWSLYNEQFF
TRBJ1-5	NA	once	TRBV25-1	TGTGCCAGCAGTGAAAACAGGGCTGGTAGCAATCAGCCCCAGCATTTT	CASSENRAGSNQPQHF
TRBJ2-1	TRBD2	NA	TRBV29-1	TGCAGCGTTCTCCTAGCGGGAGGGCCTTTAGAGCAGTTCTTC	CSVLLAGGPLEQFF
TRBJ2-2	NA	few	TRBV28	TGTGCCAGCAGGCCAACTCAAGAAAACACCGGGGAGCTGTTTTTT	CASRPTQENTGELFF
TRBJ2-5	TRBD2	NA	TRBV24-1	TGTGCCACCAGTACTACTAGCGGGAGACCAGAGACCCAGTACTTC	CATSTTSGRPETQYF
TRBJ2-1	TRBD2	NA	TRBV27	TGTGCCAGCAGTTTATCCATGGGACTAGGAAACAATGAGCAGTTCTTC	CASSLSMGLGNNEQFF
TRBJ1-2	TRBD1	NA	TRBV2	TGTGCCAGCAGTGCCGGGACAGGGGGCGCGCTTGGCTACACCTTC	CASSAGTGGALGYTF
TRBJ2-5	TRBD2	few	TRBV10-1	TGCGCCAGCAGTGAGTCTACTAGCGGGAAGGAGACCCAGTACTTC	CASSESTSGKETQYF
TRBJ2-1	NA	few	TRBV3-1/TRBV3-2	TGTGCCAGCAGCCAAGGACAGCTCAATGAGCAGTTCTTC	CASSQGQLNEQFF
TRBJ2-2	TRBD1	few	TRBV19	TGTGCCAGTAGTAGGGGACAGGTGGCCACCGGGGAGCTGTTTTTT	CASSRGQVATGELFF
TRBJ1-5	TRBD1	NA	TRBV5-1	TGCGCCAGCAGCTTGGCGGGAGACAGGGCTCAGCCCCAGCATTTT	CASSLAGDRAQPQHF
TRBJ1-1	TRBD1	NA	TRBV19	TGTGCCAGTAGTATCTCTCCGGGACAGGGTGGTTCTTACACTGAAGCTTTCTTT	CASSISPGQGGSYTEAFF
TRBJ2-4	TRBD2	NA	TRBV2	TGTGCCAGCAGTGGGGGCGGGAGGGCCGGAAACATTCAGTACTTC	CASSGGGRAGNIQYF
TRBJ2-1	TRBD2	NA	TRBV3-1/TRBV3-2	TGTGCCGCCGGGAGGGGGGGAAATGAGCAGTTCTTC	CAAGRGGNEQFF
TRBJ1-4	NA	few	TRBV11-2	TGTGCCAGCAGCTTGATCTTGGGAGGTGAAAAACTGTTTTTT	CASSLILGGEKLFF
TRBJ2-2	TRBD1	few	TRBV6-1	TGTGCCAGCAGTGACCACAAGACAGGGGGCACCGGGGAGCTGTTTTTT	CASSDHKTGGTGELFF
TRBJ2-5	TRBD2	NA	TRBV13	TGTGCCAGCAGCTTAGCAGTAGGGCGGGAGGACCAAGAGACCCAGTACTTC	CASSLAVGREDQETQYF
TRBJ1-1	TRBD1	NA	TRBV12-3/TRBV12-4	TGTGCCAGCGGGTACAGGGGATACACTGAAGCTTTCTTT	CASGYRGYTEAFF
TRBJ2-2	TRBD2	NA	TRBV27	TGTGCCAGCACCCACATTAGCGGGAGAGGCACCGGGGAGCTGTTTTTT	CASTHISGRGTGELFF
TRBJ1-3	NA	few	TRBV3-1/TRBV3-2	TGTGCCAGCAGCCAAGGGCTAGGGAGGGCGTCGGGAAACACCATATATTTT	CASSQGLGRASGNTIYF
TRBJ1-3	NA	few	TRBV5-6	TGTGCCAGCAGCCCGGGTCCCTCTGGAAACACCATATATTTT	CASSPGPSGNTIYF
TRBJ2-7	TRBD2	NA	TRBV5-4	TGTGCCAGCAGCTTCTCCCTAGCGGGAATCAGCTCCTACGAGCAGTACTTC	CASSFSLAGISSYEQYF
TRBJ1-5	NA	NA	TRBV18	TGTGCCAGCTCACCTTCGACAGGTGGGGGCAATCAGCCCCAGCATTTT	CASSPSTGGGNQPQHF
TRBJ2-3	TRBD2	NA	TRBV2	TGTGCCAGCAGTCTGGCGGGAGGAGATACGCAGTATTTT	CASSLAGGDTQYF
TRBJ2-2	NA	once	TRBV24-1	TGTGCCACCAGTGACGTCAACACCGGGGAGCTGTTTTTT	CATSDVNTGELFF
TRBJ2-3	TRBD2	NA	TRBV11-2	TGTGCCAGCAGCCGTAGCGGGAGGGCCCCAGATACGCAGTATTTT	CASSRSGRAPDTQYF
TRBJ1-1	NA	few	TRBV5-1	TGCGCCAGCAGCTTGGAAGGACAAGAAGCTTTCTTT	CASSLEGQEAFF
TRBJ2-5	NA	NA	TRBV5-1	TGCGCCAGCAGCTTGGTCGGGGAAGAGACCCAGTACTTC	CASSLVGEETQYF
TRBJ2-1	TRBD2	NA	TRBV19	TGTGCCAGTAGGCCGTGGGAGGGTGGCCACAATGAGCAGTTCTTC	CASRPWEGGHNEQFF
TRBJ1-6	NA	NA	TRBV3-1/TRBV3-2	TGTGCCAGCAGCCACAGGCTCGGATCACCCCTCCACTTT	CASSHRLGSPLHF